This T cell receptor beta chain was sequenced in a study of human T cells and chemical hapten exposure (dated by TCRdb to about 2021). Broadly, across the study: For sensitization, 2% DPC in acetone was applied to a 2 cm by 2 cm area of upper inner arm skin. Weekly therapeutic DPC doses were additionally applied to the scalp of patients throughout the roughly 23-week study period. Patch testing on the upper back used Finn chambers containing 0.01% DPC, with scoring done after 6 days according to International Contact Dermatitis Research Group standards. Alopecia areata with under or over 50% scalp involvement, alopecia totalis and alopecia universalis were represented in the patient cohort, which was mostly female. Libraries were pooled for sequencing, and per-sample TCR yields varied mainly because of small differences in library volumes within the pool. Peripheral blood TCR repertoire changes were tracked in vivo in alopecia patients during primary and secondary sensitization to the hapten diphenylcyclopropenone (DPC). Blood samples were taken from patients before sensitization (week 0) and at 2, 6 and about 24 weeks after DPC sensitization. For TCR sequencing, blood came from about 28 alopecia patients at anywhere from one to four time points (pre-sensitization, 2, 6 and 24 weeks).

Summary of the overall study and its limitations: Significantly more large CDR3 similarity clusters were formed by expanded TCRs than by pre-sensitization or healthy control sets, consistent with antigen-driven responses. Patch test score was positively correlated with the number of PT1 expanded TCRs, with significance at thresholds 8, 16 and 32 but not at 4. Alopecia, a presumed autoimmune disease, was present in all patients, so the immune response of the patients might differ from that of healthy individuals. After repeated subsampling, changes were observed in the strength of the expansion versus patch-test correlation and in the threshold at which the correlation became significant. The number of TCRs above 1 in 1000 frequency did not change with DPC sensitization; there was no evidence of global repertoire structure alterations.

The meaning of the sample's time point label: patch test 1, 2 weeks after DPC sensitization. This specimen's treatment or condition label, per the study, means: therapeutic diphenylcyclopropenone sensitization with weekly scalp DPC. At each patch-test visit, blood was drawn before the patch test was applied. Patients were considered eligible if aged 18 to 70, diagnosed with alopecia and deemed suitable for DPC therapy, and patients were excluded if pregnant. Total RNA was extracted from unfractionated whole blood collected in Tempus Blood RNA tubes. Worth noting for this clonotype: Its antigen is unknown. Nothing much larger sits one base from this clone, and base qualities are not available.

Libraries were made using RACE. Sequencing instrument: NextSeq 500. During library preparation, unique molecular identifiers were attached to individual cDNA molecules so that TCRs could be counted in a quantitative, reproducible way. For every blood RNA sample, sequencing covered both the TCR alpha and TCR beta chains. In the original analysis: The median number of TCRs per sample was some 100,000, ranging from roughly 20,000 to 700,000. The Decombinator software suite was used to annotate the V, J and CDR3 of the TCR reads. For PS versus PT1 abundance plots, all samples were subsampled to the same number of TCRs (28,000). Expanded TCRs were defined as absent before sensitization and observed at least eight times at the 2-week time point. TCRdb trimmed the raw reads at Q25, called clones with MiXCR and kept productive beta chains. Identical CDR3 proteins give one entry, which carries the most common genes and DNA. What appears here as the V and J calls and clone size reflects TCRdb's work, not the paper's. This sample gives under 150,000 distinct CDR3 sequences in total; 12% of them show up just once. The ten largest account for about 1.4% of the sample.

The source is a woman aged 45-60 years with alopecia areata. Some clones in this sample may be carry-over from other donors' samples. The input for sequencing was whole blood, taken in connection with sensitization to the hapten diphenylcyclopropenone (DPC).

The DNA reads TGCGCCAGCAGCCGGACGGACAGGGGAACCACTGAAGCTTTCTTT. Its amino acids are CASSRTDRGTTEAFF. Here the chain combines TRBV4-1 and TRBJ1-1, with 9 middle bases fitting TRBD1. V trim: 4 bases; J trim: 4 bases; unmatched bases: 7. CDR1 is given as MGHRA and CDR2 as YSYEKL, both from the germline V gene. Taken from cysteine to phenylalanine, the CDR3 has 15 residues. Only the CDR3 part of the read is kept: 45 bases, read in frame from the first base.